This entry describes one T cell receptor beta chain. The DNA is omitted, as the CDR3 cannot be located on it reliably, and the CDR3 follows TCRdb's listing. The data were taken from a study of blood T cell repertoires in COVID-19. The table came from immunoSEQ multiplex PCR; TCRdb's copy has only in-frame clones and leaves some out. The table records roughly 76,000 clones, about nine tenths of them present only once. The CDR3 is made up of 13 amino acids, end residues included. CDR1 SGHNT and CDR2 YENEEA come from the germline V gene. The V gene is TRBV11-3, the J gene TRBJ1-1; the listed D gene, TRBD1, was not tested against the DNA. This sequence originates from a woman aged 18 to 35 with acute or convalescent COVID-19. The sequenced material came from peripheral blood. Here the CDR3 reads CASSFGQGATPFF.